A selection of T cell receptor beta chains follows, all from one sample in a study of T cells in localized non-small cell lung cancer. Sequenced by immunoSEQ multiplex PCR; TCRdb stores in-frame clones only, minus some. The data hold tens of thousands of clones, with roughly 90% observed a single time. The sample in question was peripheral blood, obtained before any cancer treatment. The source is a woman aged 35 to 70 with stage I lung adenocarcinoma. Each CDR3 is given without its conserved first and last residue. Each record gives: CDR3 protein, J gene, V gene.

cdr3_aa: ASSLAGKDYGYT
j_call: TRBJ1-2
v_call: TRBV7-2

cdr3_aa: ASSPQAGLSYEQY
j_call: TRBJ2-7
v_call: TRBV14

cdr3_aa: ASSLRRQRHQPQH
j_call: TRBJ1-5
v_call: TRBV5-8

cdr3_aa: ASGRAGRSDTQY
j_call: TRBJ2-3
v_call: TRBV2

cdr3_aa: ASSRQGQGEKLF
j_call: TRBJ1-4
v_call: TRBV5-1

cdr3_aa: ASSRGQGIMNTEAF
j_call: TRBJ1-1
v_call: TRBV18

cdr3_aa: ASSSSGLSYEQY
j_call: TRBJ2-7
v_call: TRBV28

cdr3_aa: ASGKTTGISTDTQY
j_call: TRBJ2-3
v_call: TRBV11-2

cdr3_aa: ASSSPPYTEAF
j_call: TRBJ1-1
v_call: TRBV5-1

cdr3_aa: ASSIGPSYT
j_call: TRBJ1-2
v_call: TRBV19

cdr3_aa: ASSQSVWTGDNEQF
j_call: TRBJ2-1
v_call: TRBV4-3

cdr3_aa: ASSIGSSGYT
j_call: TRBJ1-2
v_call: TRBV19

cdr3_aa: ASIGEKLF
j_call: TRBJ1-4
v_call: TRBV23-1

cdr3_aa: ASSEGNEQF
j_call: TRBJ2-1
v_call: TRBV11-1

cdr3_aa: ASSLAPAGVNEQF
j_call: TRBJ2-1
v_call: TRBV5-1

cdr3_aa: SVSTGRTGSYEQY
j_call: TRBJ2-7
v_call: TRBV29-1

cdr3_aa: ASSREGDSPLH
j_call: TRBJ1-6
v_call: TRBV18

cdr3_aa: ASSLDYSSYNEQF
j_call: TRBJ2-1
v_call: TRBV5-1

cdr3_aa: ASSSDSRPQH
j_call: TRBJ1-5
v_call: TRBV7-8

cdr3_aa: ASGLATGRRETQY
j_call: TRBJ2-5
v_call: TRBV12-5

cdr3_aa: ASSLGGSRTEAF
j_call: TRBJ1-1
v_call: TRBV28

cdr3_aa: ASSEQGRGANVLT
j_call: TRBJ2-6
v_call: TRBV25-1

cdr3_aa: AWSRSAERSTDTQY
j_call: TRBJ2-3
v_call: TRBV30

cdr3_aa: ASSSGGYEQY
j_call: TRBJ2-7
v_call: TRBV10-2

cdr3_aa: ASSNPTTSAYEQY
j_call: TRBJ2-7
v_call: TRBV25-1